A single sample gave rise to the 2 T cell receptor beta chains below, sequenced in a study of T cells in Graves' hyperthyroidism and ophthalmopathy. The TCR beta CDR3 regions underwent amplification using RNA transcripts as the source. First-round RT-PCR of the TCR CDR3 relied on the HTBI primer set. TCRdb reprocessed the multiplex PCR reads via MiXCR and lists one record per CDR3 protein. Among some 350,000 distinct CDR3 sequences listed, just under 25% were seen once. Sequenced material: blood. The source of these receptors is a man aged 50-59 years with Graves' hyperthyroidism.

This clonotype has a count of ten or more. The chain carries TRBV28 and TRBJ1-1, with a weak D call TRBD1 (6 bases). This CDR3 region has 15 residues. Trimming pared 6 bases from V and 6 bases from J, leaving 20 bases between. The germline gives CDR1 MDHEN, CDR2 SYDVKM. Here the CDR3 reads CASSSVGQGTPEAFF. The CDR3 DNA reads TGTGCCAGCAGCTCCGTGGGGCAGGGGACGCCTGAAGCTTTCTTT.

The rearrangement joins TRBV28 to TRBJ1-3; D gene uncertain. Trimming removed 2 bases at V and 4 bases at J, with 3 bases between. There are 12 residues in the CDR3. Germline CDR1 reads MDHEN; CDR2 reads SYDVKM. The CDR3 DNA sequence: TGTGCCAGCAGTTTAGGCGGAAACACCATATATTTT. Translating gives CASSLGGNTIYF.